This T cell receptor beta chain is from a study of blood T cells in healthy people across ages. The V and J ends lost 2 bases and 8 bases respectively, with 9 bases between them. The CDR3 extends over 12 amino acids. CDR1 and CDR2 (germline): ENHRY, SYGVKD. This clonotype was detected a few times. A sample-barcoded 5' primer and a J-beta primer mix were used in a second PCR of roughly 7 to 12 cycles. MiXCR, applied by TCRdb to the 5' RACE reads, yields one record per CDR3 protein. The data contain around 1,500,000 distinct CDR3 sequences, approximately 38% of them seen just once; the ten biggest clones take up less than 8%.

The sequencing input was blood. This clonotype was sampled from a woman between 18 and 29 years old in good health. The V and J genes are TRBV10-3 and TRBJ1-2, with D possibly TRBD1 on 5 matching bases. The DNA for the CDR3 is TGTGCCATCAGTGAGGAGGGGCGAGGCTACACCTTC. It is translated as CAISEEGRGYTF.